The 28 T cell receptor beta chains below all came from one sample that was sequenced in a study of beta chain features in type 1 diabetes. General study points: TCRB CDR3s from Type 1 diabetes patients were moderately but significantly shorter in all four CD4+ subsets.

The antigens for these receptors are not known. As every portion of the isolated RNA was reverse transcribed, the sequencing read expressed TCRB transcripts. Data came from immunoSEQ multiplex PCR; TCRdb stores just in-frame clones and leaves some out. The repertoire includes nearly 700,000 clones, 13% of them detected once, and roughly 0.022% sits in the top ten. The sequenced sample was naive CD4+ T cells from blood. These receptor sequences come from a young man with type 1 diabetes.

This chain connects TRBV5-4 to TRBJ2-1; perhaps TRBD2 as D (6 bases). The V gene lost 4 bases and the J gene lost 2 bases, with 13 bases spanning the gap. The CDR3 has 15 residues. CDR1 is SGHNT and CDR2 is YYREEE in the germline V gene (reference sequence). The chain's CDR3 is CASSTERAAYNEQFF. CDR3 sequence (DNA): TGTGCCAGCAGCACTGAGCGGGCCGCCTACAATGAGCAGTTCTTC.

This clone was seen a few times. Here the CDR3 reads CASSIPLGSTEAFF. CDR3 nucleotide sequence: TGTGCCAGTAGTATTCCACTTGGGAGCACTGAAGCTTTCTTT. This sequence joins TRBV19 and TRBJ1-1; D remains ambiguous. The CDR3 is 14 amino acids. The V and J ends lost 3 bases and 4 bases respectively, with 12 bases between them. The germline gives CDR1 LNHDA, CDR2 SQIVND (reference sequence).

The genes are TRBV5-6 and TRBJ1-2; no definite D call. V was trimmed by 2 bases and J by 4 bases, leaving 3 bases between them. The CDR3 length is 11 residues. Per germline, CDR1 SGHDT and CDR2 YYEEEE. The CDR3 DNA sequence: TGTGCCAGCAGCTTCGTCTATGGCTACACCTTC. It encodes CASSFVYGYTF.

For this clone: The same CDR3 can be traced to other DNA sequences in this sample. The V and J genes are TRBV18 and TRBJ1-1, with no clear D. CDR1 is KGHSH and CDR2 is LQKENI in the germline V gene. The CDR3 has 13 amino acids. Trimming removed 3 bases at V and 1 base at J, with 6 bases between. CDR3 residues: CASSPDGNTEAFF. CDR3 in DNA: TGTGCCAGCTCACCGGACGGGAACACTGAAGCTTTCTTT. Combining the CDR3 with reference TRBV18 and TRBJ1-1 gives the whole variable domain NAGVMQNPRHLVRRRGQEARLRCSPMKGHSHVYWYRQLPEEGLKFMVYLQKENIIDESGMPKERFSAEFPKEGPSILRIQQVVRGDSAAYFCASSPDGNTEAFFGQGTRLTVV.

The CDR3 is CASSYSASNTEAFF. As DNA, the CDR3 is TGTGCCAGCAGTTACTCTGCCTCGAACACTGAAGCTTTCTTT. V usage is TRBV6-6 and J usage is TRBJ1-1; D remains ambiguous. Deletions cut 0 bases from V and 1 base from J, with 6 bases between. From germline, CDR1 is MNHNY and CDR2 SVGAGI (reference sequence). The CDR3 is made up of 14 amino acids.

V usage is TRBV20-1 and J usage is TRBJ1-2, with D uncertain. Deletions cut 5 bases from V and 4 bases from J, with 8 bases between. Per the germline V gene, CDR1 is DFQATT and CDR2 is SNEGSKA (reference sequence). This CDR3 is 11 amino acids long. The CDR3 nucleotides read TGCAGTGCTGGTCTGGGCTATGGCTACACCTTC. It specifies CSAGLGYGYTF.

This clone showed up just a few times. This chain's CDR3 is CASSSLLGGPAYNEQFF. In DNA form, the CDR3 reads TGTGCCAGTAGTTCACTACTGGGGGGGCCCGCCTACAATGAGCAGTTCTTC. The chain carries TRBV19 and TRBJ2-1; D is perhaps TRBD2 (7 bases). This CDR3 has 17 residues. The germline V gene has CDR1 LNHDA and CDR2 SQIVND (reference sequence). V gave up 5 bases and J gave up 2 bases, with 19 bases separating them.

This sequence joins TRBV14 and TRBJ2-4; D possibly corresponds to TRBD2 (5 bases). Germline V gives CDR1 SGHDN, CDR2 FVKESK. There are 13 residues in the CDR3. The germline V and J ends were trimmed by 1 base and 6 bases, with 7 bases remaining between them. CDR3 region: CASSQGGLNIQYF. CDR3 DNA: TGTGCCAGCAGCCAAGGAGGACTAAACATTCAGTACTTC.

The chain uses TRBV27 and TRBJ1-2; no clear D gene. Looked up from germline, CDR1 is MNHEY and CDR2 is SMNVEV (reference sequence). V was clipped by 0 bases and J by 8 bases, with 10 bases between them. This CDR3 contains 13 residues. The CDR3 DNA is TGTGCCAGCAGTTTATCCGGGGTGGAGGGCTACACCTTC. Its protein is CASSLSGVEGYTF.

V gene TRBV7-9 combines with J gene TRBJ1-2; D uncertain. The V end was cut by 5 bases, the J end by 5 bases, with 15 bases between. Germline loops: CDR1 SEHNR, CDR2 FQNEAQ (reference sequence). The CDR3 length is 14 residues. The CDR3 DNA reads TGTGCCAGCAGCGAAGAACCAGGCGTTTATGGCTACACCTTC. Translated, it gives CASSEEPGVYGYTF.

This clone was detected a few times. The CDR3 DNA reads as TGTGCCAGCAGCTTAGCCAGGGGGCGGGTAGAGACCCAGTACTTC. This codes for CASSLARGRVETQYF. V is TRBV7-3 and J is TRBJ2-5; TRBD1 matches 8 bases. V lost 2 bases to trimming and J lost 4 bases; unmatched junction nucleotides: 6. Germline CDR1 is SGHTA and CDR2 is FQGTGA. The CDR3 loop spans 15 amino acids.

This clone was detected only a few times. Other DNA sequences in the same sample also yield this CDR3. J is TRBJ1-5 and V is TRBV27; unclear D gene. Germline V lookup: CDR1 MNHEY, CDR2 SMNVEV (reference sequence). The V end lost 5 bases, the J end lost 1 base, and 6 bases lay between the germline ends. This CDR3 contains 13 residues. CDR3 DNA: TGTGCCAGCAGTCCGGGAAGCAATCAGCCCCAGCATTTT. Its translation is CASSPGSNQPQHF.

The sample holds a few counts of this clone. The chain employs TRBV30 and TRBJ1-2, with 9 bases matching TRBD1. The germline CDR1 and CDR2 sequences are GTSNPN and SVGIG (reference sequence). This CDR3 comprises 13 residues. Trimming cost V 6 bases and J 5 bases; bases outside gene matches: 7. The CDR3 DNA follows: TGTGCCTGTAAACAGGGGGCAGGGTATGGCTACACCTTC. Amino acid sequence: CACKQGAGYGYTF.

The chain carries TRBV5-4 and TRBJ1-2, with no clear D. Germline loops: CDR1 SGHNT, CDR2 YYREEE (reference sequence). Trimming stripped 0 bases from V and 3 bases from J, with 6 bases between. This CDR3 contains 13 residues. CDR3 loop: CASSLDGHYGYTF. CDR3 nucleotide sequence: TGTGCCAGCAGCTTGGATGGCCACTATGGCTACACCTTC.

This clone has only a few counts. The chain uses TRBV30 and TRBJ2-7; the D is unclear. Per germline, CDR1 GTSNPN and CDR2 SVGIG (reference sequence). The CDR3 length is 14 residues. This chain's CDR3 is CALWEDGSYYEQYF. CDR3 DNA sequence: TGTGCACTATGGGAAGACGGTTCGTACTACGAGCAGTACTTC.

The genes are TRBV30 and TRBJ1-1; a weak D match, TRBD1 (5 bases). Germline CDR1 is GTSNPN and CDR2 is SVGIG (reference sequence). V dropped 0 bases and J dropped 3 bases, with 11 bases sitting between them. This CDR3 contains 14 residues. CDR3: CAWSVRVGDTEAFF. The DNA for the CDR3 is TGTGCCTGGAGTGTACGGGTAGGGGACACTGAAGCTTTCTTT.

This clone was seen only once. The CDR3 coding sequence is TGTGCCACCAGGGGGGACATGAACACTGAAGCTTTCTTT. Protein product: CATRGDMNTEAFF. The chain uses TRBV15 and TRBJ1-1; tentatively, D is TRBD1 (6 bases). Germline-derived CDR1 and CDR2 are LNHNV and YYDKDF (reference sequence). The ends were cut back, 6 bases at V and 0 bases at J, with 8 bases in the middle. CDR3 length: 13 amino acids.

This clone was seen a few times. V is TRBV30 and J is TRBJ2-1, with 8 nucleotides matching TRBD1. V shed 2 bases and J 1 base; nucleotides not matched to a gene: 4. Germline V gene sequence: CDR1 GTSNPN, CDR2 SVGIG (reference sequence). This CDR3 comprises 15 residues. The CDR3 here is CAWSRTGGSYNEQFF. CDR3 bases: TGTGCCTGGAGTCGAACAGGGGGGTCCTACAATGAGCAGTTCTTC. Full variable domain (missing parts from reference TRBV30 and TRBJ2-1): SQTIHQWPATLVQPVGSPLSLECTVEGTSNPNLYWYRQAAGRGLQLLFYSVGIGQISSEVPQNLSASRPQDRQFILSSKKLLLSDSGFYLCAWSRTGGSYNEQFFGPGTRLTVL.

The V gene is TRBV29-1, the J gene TRBJ1-1; 9 positions match TRBD1. V dropped 8 bases and J dropped 1; count of bases not matched to a gene: 14. CDR1 is SQVTM, CDR2 ANQGSEA, per germline. The CDR3 is 16 residues long. The CDR3 DNA sequence: TGCAGCTCTCTCCTTCCGGGACAGGGCCCGAACACTGAAGCTTTCTTT. This sequence encodes CSSLLPGQGPNTEAFF.

V usage is TRBV6-6 and J usage is TRBJ2-7; 9 nucleotides line up with TRBD1. This CDR3 is built from 14 residues. Germline V gene sequence: CDR1 MNHNY, CDR2 SVGAGI (reference sequence). The V gene end was trimmed by 5 bases and the J gene end by 4 bases; junction bases not matched to a gene: 6. The CDR3 region is CASSTGTGKYEQYF. The CDR3 nucleotides are TGTGCCAGCAGTACGGGGACAGGGAAATACGAGCAGTACTTC.

This clone was seen only a few times. The chain links TRBV2 to TRBJ2-5, with a weak D call TRBD2 (6 bases). Trimming left V 4 bases short and J 7 bases short, with 22 bases between. CDR3 length: 16 amino acids. CDR1 SNHLY and CDR2 FYNNEI come from the germline V gene. The CDR3 DNA reads TGTGCCAGCAGTGGGCAAGCGGGCCTCGGCGGAGGGACCCAGTACTTC. It is translated as CASSGQAGLGGGTQYF.

This clone was counted between two and nine times. This sequence joins TRBV9 and TRBJ2-7; 8 positions agree with TRBD1. Trimming removed 3 bases from V and 7 bases from J; junction bases left unmatched: 6. This CDR3 has 13 amino acids. Germline V gives CDR1 SGDLS, CDR2 YYNGEE. CDR3 DNA sequence: TGTGCCAGCAGCGGCAGGGGGCTCGGGGAGCAGTACTTC. This encodes CASSGRGLGEQYF.

The chain recombines TRBV19 with TRBJ1-5; 11 positions agree with TRBD1. CDR1 and CDR2 (germline): LNHDA, SQIVND (reference sequence). The CDR3 sequence is 17 residues long. V gave up 6 bases and J gave up 5 bases; unmatched junction bases: 12. CDR3 nucleotides: TGTGCCAGTAGCCCCACCATGGGACAGGGGGGCGATCAGCCCCAGCATTTT. As protein: CASSPTMGQGGDQPQHF.

Turning to this clone: At one end the junction does not follow the germline gene, possibly because of a read error. This rearrangement joins TRBV10-3 to TRBJ2-5, with TRBD2 matching over 7 bases. The CDR3 is 15 amino acids. Germline-derived CDR1 and CDR2 are ENHRY and SYGVKD. The CDR3 sequence is CAISGTAGPQGTQYF. DNA of the CDR3: TGTGCCATCAGTGGAACAGCGGGGCCCCAAGGGACCCAGTACTTC.

The rearrangement uses TRBV7-9 and TRBJ2-3; TRBD1 aligns across 8 bases. CDR3 size: 15 residues. Germline CDR1 SEHNR, CDR2 FQNEAQ (reference sequence). The junction had 7 bases not matched to a gene; V was cut back by 5 bases and J by 3 bases. DNA for the CDR3: TGTGCCAGCAGCCGTGGACAGGGTACAACAGATACGCAGTATTTT. Its protein product is CASSRGQGTTDTQYF.

This clone was counted between two and nine times. The chain employs TRBV28 and TRBJ2-7; no clear D gene. The CDR3 spans 13 residues. CDR1 and CDR2 from the germline V gene are MDHEN and SYDVKM. Trimming removed 6 bases from V and 3 bases from J, with 12 bases in between. The CDR3 is CASSRGPVYEQYF. The CDR3 DNA follows: TGTGCCAGCAGCCGAGGACCGGTCTACGAGCAGTACTTC.

This chain connects TRBV25-1 to TRBJ2-5; TRBD1 might be the D (5 bases). V shed 9 bases and J shed 4 bases, with 12 bases lying between them. CDR3 length: 12 residues. From germline, CDR1 is MGHDK and CDR2 SYGVNS. CDR3 residues: CARVGAGETQYF. In DNA, the CDR3 is TGTGCCAGAGTAGGGGCAGGAGAGACCCAGTACTTC.

The V and J genes are TRBV20-1 and TRBJ1-1; no reliable D call. The length of the CDR3 is 11 residues. CDR1 and CDR2 (germline): DFQATT, SNEGSKA (reference sequence). The V gene lost 2 bases and the J gene lost 2 bases, with 3 bases spanning the gap. The CDR3: CSARHNTEAFF. CDR3 coding DNA: TGCAGTGCTAGACACAACACTGAAGCTTTCTTT.